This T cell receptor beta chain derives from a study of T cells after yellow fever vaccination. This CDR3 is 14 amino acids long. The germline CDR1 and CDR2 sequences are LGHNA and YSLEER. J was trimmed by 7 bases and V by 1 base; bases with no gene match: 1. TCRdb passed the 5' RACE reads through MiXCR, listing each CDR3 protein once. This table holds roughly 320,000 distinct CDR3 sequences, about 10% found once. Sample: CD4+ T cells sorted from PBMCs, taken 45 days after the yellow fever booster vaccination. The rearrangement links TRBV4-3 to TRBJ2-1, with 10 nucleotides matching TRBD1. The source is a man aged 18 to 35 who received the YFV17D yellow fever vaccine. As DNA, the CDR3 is TGCGCCAGCAGCCAAGCGGACAGGGGGAATGAGCAGTTCTTC. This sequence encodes CASSQADRGNEQFF.